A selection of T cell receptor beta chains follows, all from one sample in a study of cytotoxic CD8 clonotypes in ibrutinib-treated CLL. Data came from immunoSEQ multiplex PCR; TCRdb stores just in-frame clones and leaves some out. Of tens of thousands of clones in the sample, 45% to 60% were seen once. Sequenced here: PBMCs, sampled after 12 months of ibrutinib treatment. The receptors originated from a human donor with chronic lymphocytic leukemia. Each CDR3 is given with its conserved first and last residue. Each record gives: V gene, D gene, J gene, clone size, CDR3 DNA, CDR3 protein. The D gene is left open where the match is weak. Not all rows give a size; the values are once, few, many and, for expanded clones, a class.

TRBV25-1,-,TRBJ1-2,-,TGTGCCAGCAGTGATGGCTACCTCGCTGGCTACACCTTC,CASSDGYLAGYTF
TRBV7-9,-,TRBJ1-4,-,TGTGCCAGCAGCTGGGGGGCAACTAATGAAAAACTGTTTTTT,CASSWGATNEKLFF
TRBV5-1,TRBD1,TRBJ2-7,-,TGCGCCAGCAGCTTGGGTTCAGGGGGCTACGAGCAGTACTTC,CASSLGSGGYEQYF
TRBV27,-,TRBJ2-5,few,TGTGCCAGCAGTCCTCACCACCAAGAGACCCAGTACTTC,CASSPHHQETQYF
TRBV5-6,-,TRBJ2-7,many,TGTGCCAGCACCGGGCTGGCCTCCTACGAGCAGTACTTC,CASTGLASYEQYF
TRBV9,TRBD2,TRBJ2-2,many,TGTGCCAGCAGCGAGACCGGGACTAGCTCCGGGGAGCTGTTTTTT,CASSETGTSSGELFF
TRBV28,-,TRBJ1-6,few,TGTGCCAGCAGTCCGACCAGGGGACAAGGGGGATCACCCCTCCACTTT,CASSPTRGQGGSPLHF
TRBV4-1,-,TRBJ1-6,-,TGCGCCAGCAGCCCTCGACCTCAGACAGAAGTCGAGACACCCCTCCACTTT,CASSPRPQTEVETPLHF
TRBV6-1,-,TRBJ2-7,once,TGTGCCAGCAGTGGAGCAGGGGGGACCTACGAGCAGTACTTC,CASSGAGGTYEQYF
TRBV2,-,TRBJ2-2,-,TGTGCCAGCAGTGAAAGAGGGGCGGGCACCGGGGAGCTGTTTTTT,CASSERGAGTGELFF
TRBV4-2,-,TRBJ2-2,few,TGTGCCAGCAGCCAAGCCCCTCCCGGGAGTTTCCCCGGGGAGCTGTTTTTT,CASSQAPPGSFPGELFF
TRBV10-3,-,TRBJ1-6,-,TGTGCCATCAGGGGAGTCGGGCAGAATTCACCCCTCCACTTT,CAIRGVGQNSPLHF
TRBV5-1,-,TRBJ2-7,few,TGCGCCAGCAGCTTGGCCGGACTGAACTACGAGCAGTACTTC,CASSLAGLNYEQYF
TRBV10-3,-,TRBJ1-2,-,TGTGCCATCAGAGGCAGGCCCCCTGAGGATGGCTACACCTTC,CAIRGRPPEDGYTF
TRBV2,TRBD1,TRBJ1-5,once,TGTGCCAGCAGGTCGACAGGGATCTCCTATCATCAGCCCCAGCATTTT,CASRSTGISYHQPQHF
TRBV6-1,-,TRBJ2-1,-,TGTGCCAGCAGTGAAGACGGGGGAAGCTCCTACAATGAGCAGTTCTTC,CASSEDGGSSYNEQFF
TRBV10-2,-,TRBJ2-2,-,TGCGCCAGCAGTGTTCTCGGGGAGCTGTTTTTT,CASSVLGELFF
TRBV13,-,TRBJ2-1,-,TGTGCCAGCAGCCTATACACCCGGTCTCAGGGGAGGGGCGCTTACAATGAGCAGTTCTTC,CASSLYTRSQGRGAYNEQFF
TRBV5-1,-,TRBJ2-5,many,TGCGCCAGCAGCTCGACAACTGAGACCCAGTACTTC,CASSSTTETQYF
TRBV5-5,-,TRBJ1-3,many,TGTGCCAGCAGCTTGGTGGGGCGCGACCCTGGAAACACCATATATTTT,CASSLVGRDPGNTIYF
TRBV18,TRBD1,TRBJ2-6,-,TGTGCCAGCTCACAAATGACAGGGCGCGGGGCCAACGTCCTGACTTTC,CASSQMTGRGANVLTF
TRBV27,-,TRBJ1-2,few,TGTGCCAGCAGTTTATCTATACGACATGGCTACACCTTC,CASSLSIRHGYTF
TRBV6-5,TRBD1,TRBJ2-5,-,TGTGCCAGCAGTTACCGCTCGACAGGGGTTAAAGAGACCCAGTACTTC,CASSYRSTGVKETQYF
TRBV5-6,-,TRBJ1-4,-,TGTGCCAGCAGCTTAGGTCCAACTAATGAAAAACTGTTTTTT,CASSLGPTNEKLFF
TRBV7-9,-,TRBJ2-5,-,TGTGCCAGCAGCTTTACCATGACAGGCTATCAAGAGACCCAGTACTTC,CASSFTMTGYQETQYF
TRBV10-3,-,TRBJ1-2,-,TGTGCCATCAAGGATCCTACCTCCACCCAGATGGGCTACACCTTC,CAIKDPTSTQMGYTF